These 18 T cell receptor beta chains originate from one sample sequenced in a study of shared clonotypes between healthy human individuals. TCRdb keeps only in-frame clones here, not all; method: immunoSEQ multiplex PCR. The table includes more than 2 million clones, about 95% detected once. Positive CCR7 selection of CD45RO-negative cells yielded the naive CD8 cells, and terminally differentiated effector memory CD45RA+ cells were excluded. Material: naive CD8+ T cells sorted from blood. These receptors all come from a young man in good health.

To note about this clone: Other DNA sequences in the same sample also yield this CDR3. The chain employs TRBV27 and TRBJ2-6; D gene uncertain. This CDR3 has 16 amino acids. Germline CDR1 reads MNHEY; CDR2 reads SMNVEV (reference sequence). V dropped 0 bases and J dropped 1 base, with 7 bases sitting between them. This chain's CDR3 is CASSLSAGSGANVLTF. As DNA, the CDR3 is TGTGCCAGCAGTTTATCGGCAGGTTCTGGGGCCAACGTCCTGACTTTC.

This chain connects TRBV6-5 to TRBJ1-5, with D uncertain. The CDR3 sequence is 12 residues long. Trimming stripped 6 bases from V and 7 bases from J, with 10 bases between. Germline V gene sequence: CDR1 MNHEY, CDR2 SVGAGI. The CDR3 DNA is TGTGCCAGCAGCGGGGTAGGCCAGCCCCAGCATTTT. It translates to CASSGVGQPQHF.

In this sample, this clone turned up once. The chain has TRBV30 and TRBJ2-2; the D call may be TRBD1 or TRBD2 (5 bases each). Germline CDR1 and CDR2: GTSNPN and SVGIG (reference sequence). The CDR3 extends over 13 amino acids. Trimming removed 3 bases from V and 4 bases from J, with 9 bases in between. Here the CDR3 DNA reads TGTGCCTGGAGGGGACCAGTCACCGGGGAGCTGTTTTTT. It specifies CAWRGPVTGELFF. Complete variable domain (other parts from reference TRBV30 and TRBJ2-2): SQTIHQWPATLVQPVGSPLSLECTVEGTSNPNLYWYRQAAGRGLQLLFYSVGIGQISSEVPQNLSASRPQDRQFILSSKKLLLSDSGFYLCAWRGPVTGELFFGEGSRLTVL.

A remark on this clone: Other DNA sequences of this sample code for an identical CDR3. This sequence joins TRBV27 and TRBJ2-7; D gene uncertain. Per germline, CDR1 MNHEY and CDR2 SMNVEV (reference sequence). V was clipped by 0 bases and J by 3 bases, with 6 bases between them. This CDR3 region has 13 residues. The CDR3 is CASSLSRSYEQYF. In nucleotides, the CDR3 is TGTGCCAGCAGTTTATCACGCAGCTACGAGCAGTACTTC.

In this sample, this clone turned up a few times. The rearrangement links TRBV5-6 to TRBJ2-7; no reliable D call. This CDR3 is built from 13 residues. CDR1 is SGHDT, CDR2 YYEEEE, per germline. V gave up 2 bases and J gave up 1 base, with 7 bases separating them. The CDR3 loop reads CASSFSPSYEQYF. Written as DNA, the CDR3 is TGTGCCAGCAGCTTTAGCCCTTCCTACGAGCAGTACTTC.

The chain carries TRBV10-3 and TRBJ2-7; 7 positions match TRBD1. The CDR3 extends over 13 amino acids. Germline V gives CDR1 ENHRY, CDR2 SYGVKD. Trimming at V came to 5 bases and at J to 2 bases, leaving 3 bases not matched to a gene. CDR3 bases: TGTGCCATCAGTTGGGACAGTACCTACGAGCAGTACTTC. Protein sequence: CAISWDSTYEQYF.

The chain recombines TRBV28 with TRBJ2-6; D remains ambiguous. The CDR3 consists of 16 residues. The V gene lost 5 bases and the J gene lost 0 bases, with 11 bases spanning the gap. Germline loops: CDR1 MDHEN, CDR2 SYDVKM. For the CDR3, the DNA is TGTGCCAGCAGTCCCCGGCCATACTCTGGGGCCAACGTCCTGACTTTC. This sequence encodes CASSPRPYSGANVLTF.

The chain combines TRBV19 with TRBJ1-5, with D unresolved. There are 14 residues in the CDR3. The V gene lost 7 bases and the J gene lost 6 bases, with 16 bases spanning the gap. Germline V gives CDR1 LNHDA, CDR2 SQIVND (reference sequence). The CDR3: CASTTGGWRQPQHF. The CDR3 DNA reads as TGTGCCAGTACCACGGGCGGGTGGCGTCAGCCCCAGCATTTT.

This clone was picked up one time. The sample has other DNA sequences that encode this CDR3 too. This rearrangement joins TRBV5-8 to TRBJ1-1; D unclear. Looked up from germline, CDR1 is SGHTS and CDR2 is YDEGEE. This CDR3 contains 13 residues. Trimming cost V 1 base and J 2 bases, with 6 bases left between them. CDR3 in DNA: TGTGCCAGCAGCTTGACCGGAAACACTGAAGCTTTCTTT. Its protein product is CASSLTGNTEAFF.

A word on this clone: Other DNA variants within this sample encode the same CDR3. The CDR3 reads CASSLQGGSTDTQYF. CDR3 in DNA: TGTGCCAGCAGCCTTCAGGGGGGAAGCACAGATACGCAGTATTTT. The rearrangement links TRBV9 to TRBJ2-3; D perhaps matches TRBD1 (7 bases). V was shortened by 4 bases and J by 0 bases, with 12 bases between the two germline ends. The CDR3 sequence is 15 residues long. The V gene's germline CDR1 is SGDLS and CDR2 YYNGEE.

This chain joins TRBV6-6 and TRBJ2-5, with 8 bases identical to TRBD1. The CDR3 covers 12 residues. CDR1 MNHNY and CDR2 SVGAGI come from the germline V gene (reference sequence). V shed 9 bases, J shed 5 bases, and the junction held 5 bases outside the gene matches. This chain's CDR3 is CASGQGVETQYF. In DNA form, the CDR3 reads TGTGCCAGTGGACAGGGCGTTGAGACCCAGTACTTC.

Concerning this clone itself: A read error may explain this, as a much larger clone is one base away. At the DNA level, this CDR3 is encoded by other sequences in the same sample as well. The genes are TRBV7-9 and TRBJ2-5; D ambiguous. Trimming pared 0 bases from V and 5 bases from J, leaving 1 base between. The CDR3 totals 11 residues. The germline V gene encodes CDR1 SEHNR and CDR2 FQNEAQ (reference sequence). The CDR3 DNA reads as TGTGCCAGCAGCTTAGCGGAGACCCAGTACTTC. This encodes CASSLAETQYF.

The V and J genes are TRBV7-9 and TRBJ2-7, with 7 bases aligning to TRBD1. The CDR3 totals 15 residues. V shed 3 bases, J shed 5 bases, and the junction held 10 bases outside the gene matches. Per germline, CDR1 SEHNR and CDR2 FQNEAQ (reference sequence). The CDR3 DNA sequence: TGTGCCAGCAGCTTCCAGGACAGGCCAGCTCACGAGCAGTACTTC. It specifies CASSFQDRPAHEQYF.

V gene TRBV4-1 combines with J gene TRBJ2-7; 9 positions match TRBD1. V trimming: 2 bases; J trimming: 3 bases; junction bases outside the gene matches: 8. The CDR3 contains 16 residues. Germline V CDR1 and CDR2: MGHRA, YSYEKL. Here the CDR3 DNA reads TGCGCCAGCAGCCAAAATTCCGGGACAGGGTACTACGAGCAGTACTTC. It encodes CASSQNSGTGYYEQYF.

The chain employs TRBV6-6 and TRBJ2-4; D remains ambiguous. Germline CDR1 reads MNHNY; CDR2 reads SVGAGI (reference sequence). The V and J ends lost 2 bases and 1 base respectively, with 9 bases between them. This CDR3 has 15 residues. For the CDR3, the DNA is TGTGCCAGCAGTTACGAACACCCGGCCAAAAACATTCAGTACTTC. This translates into CASSYEHPAKNIQYF.

Comments on this clone: Other nucleotide sequences in the sample specify the same CDR3. The V and J genes are TRBV13 and TRBJ2-7; tentatively, D is TRBD1 or TRBD2 (5 bases each). Germline assignment: CDR1 PRHDT and CDR2 FYEKMQ (reference sequence). Trimming removed 1 base at V and 2 bases at J, with 6 bases between. CDR3 size: 13 residues. The CDR3 loop reads CASSLVGAYEQYF. CDR3 DNA: TGTGCCAGCAGCTTAGTGGGGGCCTACGAGCAGTACTTC.

This rearrangement joins TRBV28 to TRBJ2-2; D is undetermined. The V end lost 10 bases, the J end lost 0 bases, and 15 bases lay between the germline ends. CDR1 and CDR2 from the germline V gene are MDHEN and SYDVKM. This CDR3 comprises 15 residues. The CDR3 sequence: CAIDDGASNTGELFF. CDR3 DNA sequence: TGTGCCATCGATGACGGAGCCTCGAACACCGGGGAGCTGTTTTTT.

Concerning this clone itself: Other DNA variants within this sample encode the same CDR3. The rearrangement links TRBV13 to TRBJ1-1; D perhaps matches TRBD1 (5 bases). The CDR3 extends over 13 amino acids. Germline V gives CDR1 PRHDT, CDR2 FYEKMQ (reference sequence). The V end was cut by 3 bases, the J end by 2 bases, with 7 bases between. Here the CDR3 reads CASSFRVNTEAFF. The CDR3, as DNA: TGTGCCAGCAGCTTCAGGGTTAACACTGAAGCTTTCTTT.